This T cell receptor (beta chain) was captured in a study of blood T cell repertoires in COVID-19. Study-wide context: Acute and convalescent COVID-19 specimens originated in the United States, Italy and Spain. Sources were T cells, B-cell-depleted T cells, or PBMCs; the material itself was cDNA or gDNA.

Authors' analysis steps: Estimation of nucleated cell counts was performed using reference gene primer amplification. Here immunoSEQ multiplex PCR was the method, and the copy in TCRdb shows in-frame clones only, minus some. Clonal size and the V and J genes are those of that table, whereas D and trimming came from the DNA. Counted here are fewer than 70,000 clones, roughly 90% occurring once; the ten biggest clones make up under 4.5%. The V gene's germline CDR1 is SGHTS and CDR2 YDEGEE. Trimming cost V 2 bases and J 1 base, with 9 bases left between them. The CDR3 sequence is 14 residues long. This clone was counted a few times.

The clonotype comes from a human donor in a cohort sampled during active COVID-19. The chain links TRBV5-8 to TRBJ1-1; no definite D call. The material sequenced was peripheral blood. The CDR3 reads CASSFWEGNTEAFF. DNA for the CDR3: TGTGCCAGCAGCTTCTGGGAGGGGAACACTGAAGCTTTCTTT.